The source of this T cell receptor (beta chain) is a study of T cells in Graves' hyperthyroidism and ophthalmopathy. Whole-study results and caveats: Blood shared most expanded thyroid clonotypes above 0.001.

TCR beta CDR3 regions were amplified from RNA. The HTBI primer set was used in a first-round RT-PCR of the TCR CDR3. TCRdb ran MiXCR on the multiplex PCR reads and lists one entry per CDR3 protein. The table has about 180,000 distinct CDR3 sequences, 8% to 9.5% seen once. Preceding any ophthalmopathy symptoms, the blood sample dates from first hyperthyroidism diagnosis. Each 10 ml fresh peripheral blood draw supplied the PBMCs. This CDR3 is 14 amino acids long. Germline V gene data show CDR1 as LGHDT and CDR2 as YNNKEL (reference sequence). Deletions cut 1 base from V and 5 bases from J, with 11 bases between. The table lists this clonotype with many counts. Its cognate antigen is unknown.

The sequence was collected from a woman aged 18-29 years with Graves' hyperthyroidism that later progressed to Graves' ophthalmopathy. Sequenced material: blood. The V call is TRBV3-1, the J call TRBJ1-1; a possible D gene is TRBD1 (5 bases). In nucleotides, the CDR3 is TGTGCCAGCAGCCAAGTGCAGGGAAAGACTGAAGCTTTCTTT. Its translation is CASSQVQGKTEAFF.